The source of this TCR beta chain is a study of cytomegalovirus exposure and HLA in healthy donors (dated by TCRdb to 2017 to 2019). At the level of the whole study: According to an earlier analysis of 550 to 750 of the donors, some 180 million T cells yielded 117 million unique TCR beta sequences and around 280 Gb of sequence data. In an earlier analysis of 587 of the donors, high-throughput TCR beta sequencing was used to judge whether each TCR beta V gene segment behaved as functional or pseudogenic. About 5 DR-DQ haplotypes were handled as single units for association and clustering, since linkage in the cohort was strong. Donor age, sex, ethnicity and CMV serostatus were compiled alongside the repertoire data. The study aimed to test whether signatures of past pathogen exposure could be identified by cataloging public T cell receptors. All discovery cohort repertoires had been generated on a single sequencing platform. To study patterns of TCR occurrence, a later analysis re-analyzed previously published TCR beta repertoires from more than 550 donors and added high-resolution HLA genotyping. Among almost 400 genotyped donors of the cohort, an average of roughly 240,000 unique TCR beta nucleotide sequences were sequenced per donor, around 18% of them non-productive. Of the roughly 420 genotyped donors, over 80% were placed in the genetic ancestry cluster associated with self-reported Caucasian donors. In a later genetic analysis, genome-wide SNP genotypes for about 55% of the roughly 670 donors were used, and that subset was treated as a discovery cohort. Class I and class II HLA loci were covered by the typing at four-digit resolution. The number of typed donors differed by locus: about 629-630 for A, B, C, DRB1 and DQB1; about 520 for DQA1; approximately 610 for DPA1; and about 470 for DPB1. The study used immunosequencing to profile the T cell repertoires of more than 650 subjects and linked those repertoires to cytomegalovirus serostatus. About 300 gigabases of sequencing data and 80 million or so unique TCR sequences were included in an early release covering around 600 HLA-typed donors. A separate validation cohort of 100 to 150 different subjects was used in addition to the approximately 610-subject first cohort. The study combined high-throughput TCR immunosequencing, statistical association of individual TCRs with disease status, and machine learning to predict cytomegalovirus infection status. Rather than using new phenotypic data, the later analysis identified candidate immune exposures from TCR beta sequences and from how often those sequences occurred across donors. On the study overall, not on this receptor specifically: When HLA alleles, especially DR and DQ, strongly co-occurred, attributing TCR associations to individual alleles was difficult. Only TCR beta chains were sequenced in this cohort, and the absence of alpha or paired-chain data limited detectable features. A total of 150 to 200 TCR beta chains were listed by the study as associated with cytomegalovirus. Compared with equally common non-associated chains, HLA-associated TCR beta chains in a later analysis were more clonally expanded and had lower generation probabilities. V-gene and J-gene trimming of TCR beta chains was associated with a missense DCLRE1C variant in a later genetic analysis, and the association was replicated in an independent cohort. While some public TCRs were present in many individuals, most TCR sequences turned up only very rarely across donors. A few of the identified cytomegalovirus-associated TCR beta chains were confirmed in vitro to be specific for cytomegalovirus antigens. The authors suggested that the approach could potentially be generalized to other disease states and immunological phenotypes. Because counts were too low, seventeen rarely observed V segments, including chromosome 9 orphons, were excluded from the earlier analysis of 587 of the donors. In a later analysis, the rate of TCR association differed among HLA loci, with DRB1 alleles having the most associated TCRs and HLA-C alleles having the fewest. Because some donors lacked HLA typing at each locus, the association tests relied only on the typed subset. Presence/absence analyses assumed roughly uniform sequencing depth across donors, an assumption that may not hold. For the cohort, immune exposure information was limited to CMV serostatus. Correlated functional status among segregating V segments might be attributable to linkage disequilibrium, but an unknown experimental factor could not be ruled out. Compared with the 666-donor mean, donors in an Asian-associated ancestry cluster had fewer N-insertions in productive TCRs, according to a later genetic analysis. Broadly in line with IMGT annotations, most TCR beta V segments showed up in productive rearrangements about 87% or about 30% of the time in an earlier analysis of around 550 of the donors. A later analysis associated 15,000 to 20,000 TCR beta sequences with specific HLA alleles at a false discovery rate of 0.05. The classifier was reported to diagnose cytomegalovirus status with high specificity and sensitivity in both the original and validation cohorts. A later analysis found that most CMV-associated TCR beta chains appeared HLA-restricted, with HLA associations seemingly driven largely by CMV exposure. Several of the top co-occurrence clusters appeared to be linked to parvovirus B19, influenza, CMV and Epstein-Barr virus, according to a later analysis. A group of highly shared sequence variants was considered likely to be a technical artifact of the sequencing pipeline. A further reported finding was that TCR beta sequences accurately predicted the HLA-A and HLA-B alleles for most subjects in the first cohort. Some IMGT-functional V segments, including TRBV6-2 and TRBV6-3, could not be told apart with the 87-base-pair reads, so those segments were excluded.

The cohort was made up of around 720 healthy bone marrow donors. Cohort members were all nominally healthy when sampled, although unrecorded immune exposures were likely present. The donor tested CMV seronegative, placing the donor among the 350 to 400 seronegative members of the cohort. Every donor gave a peripheral blood sample, and the peripheral blood mononuclear cells from that sample were used for TCR beta sequencing. The Qiagen DNeasy Blood Extraction Kit was used to extract genomic DNA from the blood cell samples. Based on the germline V gene, the CDR1 and CDR2 sequences are WSHSY and SAAADI. V is cut by 8 bases and J by 6 bases, and the space between the germline ends is 18 bases. Spanning cysteine to phenylalanine, the CDR3 consists of 14 amino acids. Of all the DNA, just the CDR3 is kept, 42 bases in frame from base 1. Worth noting for this clone: The antigen it binds to is not known. No base quality values were provided; no much bigger clone lies one nucleotide off.

The library was made by the immunoSEQ multiplex PCR assay. For the multiplex PCR, a mixture combining 60 forward primers for TCR Vbeta segments and 13 reverse primers for TCR Jbeta segments was used. Amplification of the CDR3 region of rearranged TCR beta genes was performed with a multiplex PCR assay on genomic DNA. On the Illumina HiSeq System, the amplified TCR beta libraries were sequenced as 87-base-pair reads. The authors processed their data as follows. A later analysis tallied approximately 87 million unique TCR beta chains across the 666 repertoires, and around 10 million of those chains were shared by two or more donors. Raw reads were error-corrected and collapsed into unique sequences by a nearest-neighbor algorithm in which closely related sequences were merged to remove PCR and sequencing errors. V, D and J gene segments were assigned by aligning CDR3 sequences to IMGT reference sequences. Each retained sequence needed at least a six-nucleotide match to both a V gene segment and a J gene segment. A rearrangement counted as productive if the CDR3 had no stop codons and remained in frame with V and J, and every other rearrangement counted as non-productive. CDR3 was defined by IMGT convention, running from the second conserved V-encoded cysteine to the conserved J-encoded phenylalanine. The earlier analysis of a few hundred of the donors excluded any sequence lacking an unambiguous match to a single V gene segment. In an earlier analysis of 587 of the donors, V segments were called functional above 56.7% productive rearrangements and were called segregating when the between-donor standard deviation exceeded 5%. A statistical classification framework was built to diagnose cytomegalovirus status from the catalog of TCR beta chain sequences. In a later analysis, V and J genes were assigned by comparing TCR nucleotide sequences against IMGT/GENE-DB human TR gene sequences. Using the TCRdist pipeline, a later analysis assigned CDR3 sequences along with most-parsimonious VDJ recombination scenarios. A later analysis defined each TCR beta chain by its CDR3 amino acid sequence plus V-gene family, and excluded reads lacking a unique V-gene family. As a way to deal with suspected cross-contamination and a sequencing artifact, a later analysis dropped 592 nucleotide sequences that were highly shared and had low generation probability. In a later analysis, a clonal expansion index was calculated for each public chain from normalized within-repertoire ranks of inferred template counts. A later analysis computed generation probabilities with a VDJ recombination model fitted to out-of-frame rearrangements, and checked the results against IGoR. A later analysis scored TCR-TCR, TCR-HLA and TCR-CMV co-occurrence with hypergeometric tests, applying a repertoire-size bias correction to TCR pairs. False discovery rates were estimated in a later analysis by permuting HLA or CMV assignments 20 times. A later analysis grouped co-occurring TCRs with DBSCAN, adding TCRdist sequence similarity when clustering within HLA-allele-positive subsets. Repertoires with fewer than 30,000 or more than 120,000 public chains, plus five repertoires with anomalous nucleotide sharing, were excluded from co-occurrence clustering. This is the immuneACCESS table as TCRdb keeps it, with only in-frame sequences that have V and J called. A part of the clones is gone; compared with another copy, unresolved V genes explain less than half, and the rest is unexplained. D and trimming were read from the DNA, whereas the V and J calls and clone size are those reported in that table. The sample table lists about 56,000 clones, approximately 80% of them with a count of one. The ten largest clones take up over 1.5% of the sample.

Specimen: PBMCs. The TCR sequence derives from a man aged 35 to 55 in good health and CMV-seronegative. Recombination linked TRBV10-2 to TRBJ2-3; a tentative D match to TRBD1 spans 6 bases. The CDR3 reads as follows: CASSKQGNPDTQYF. The DNA is as follows: TGCGCCAGCTCCAAACAGGGCAACCCCGATACGCAGTATTTT.